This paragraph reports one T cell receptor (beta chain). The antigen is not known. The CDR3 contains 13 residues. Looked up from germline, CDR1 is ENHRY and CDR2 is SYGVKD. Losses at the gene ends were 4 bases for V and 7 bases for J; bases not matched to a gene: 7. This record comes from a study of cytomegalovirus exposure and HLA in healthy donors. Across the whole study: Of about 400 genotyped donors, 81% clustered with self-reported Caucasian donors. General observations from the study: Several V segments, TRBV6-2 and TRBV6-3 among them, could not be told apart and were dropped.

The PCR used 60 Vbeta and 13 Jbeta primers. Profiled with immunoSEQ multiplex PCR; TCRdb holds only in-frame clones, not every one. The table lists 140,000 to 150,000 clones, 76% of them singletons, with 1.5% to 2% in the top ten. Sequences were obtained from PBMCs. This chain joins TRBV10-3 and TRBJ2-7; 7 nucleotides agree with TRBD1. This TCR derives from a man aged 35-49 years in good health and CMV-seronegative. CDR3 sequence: CAISGGGVGEQYF. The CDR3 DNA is TGTGCCATCAGTGGAGGGGGCGTGGGTGAGCAGTACTTC.